What follows are 32 T cell receptor beta chains derived from one specimen sequenced in a study of control samples from healthy donors and cancer patients. Profiled with immunoSEQ multiplex PCR; TCRdb holds only in-frame clones, not every one. The sample contains tens of thousands of clones, around 85% of which appear only once. Source material: blood. The receptor set was obtained from a man in his forties in good health.

The J gene is TRBJ2-5, the V gene TRBV5-4; 7 bases are shared with TRBD2. Germline values: CDR1 SGHNT, CDR2 YYREEE (reference sequence). The CDR3 has 15 amino acids. The J segment lost 3 bases and the V segment lost 4 bases, leaving 9 bases of the junction unmatched. The DNA for the CDR3 is TGTGCCAGCAGCCTAAGCGGGGCCAATAAAGAGACCCAGTACTTC. Translating gives CASSLSGANKETQYF.

This sequence joins TRBV6-5 and TRBJ1-1; D remains ambiguous. V dropped 5 bases and J dropped 8 bases, with 21 bases sitting between them. The CDR3 runs to 15 residues. Germline CDR1 reads MNHEY; CDR2 reads SVGAGI. CDR3 region: CASSPRKLTSSEAFF. CDR3 sequence (DNA): TGTGCCAGCAGTCCAAGAAAATTGACAAGCTCCGAAGCTTTCTTT.

The chain combines TRBV5-1 with TRBJ2-3; D not certain. Germline lookup yields CDR1 SGHRS and CDR2 YFSETQ. The CDR3 totals 12 residues. With 1 base removed from V and 4 bases from J, the gap between germline ends came to 4 bases. The CDR3 nucleotides read TGCGCCAGCAGCTTGTGGGCAGATACGCAGTATTTT. Protein: CASSLWADTQYF.

The J gene is TRBJ1-1, the V gene TRBV11-3, with D unresolved. Trimming took 5 bases from V and 1 from J, leaving 11 bases between them. The CDR3 runs to 14 residues. Germline CDR1 is SGHNT and CDR2 is YENEEA. As DNA, the CDR3 is TGTGCCAGCAGCCTCTGGACTTGGAACACTGAAGCTTTCTTT. Translating it yields CASSLWTWNTEAFF.

This clone was picked up one time. This sequence joins TRBV19 and TRBJ2-7; TRBD1 matches 8 bases. V was clipped by 3 bases and J by 4 bases; unmatched bases: 5. The CDR3 is made up of 14 amino acids. CDR1 and CDR2 from the germline V gene are LNHDA and SQIVND (reference sequence). CDR3 sequence (DNA): TGTGCCAGTAGTATGGGGGGACAGGAGTACGAGCAGTACTTC. This gives the protein CASSMGGQEYEQYF.

V is TRBV4-3 and J is TRBJ2-2; no clear D gene. There are 13 residues in the CDR3. The germline V gene has CDR1 LGHNA and CDR2 YSLEER. CDR3 coding DNA: TGCGTCACGGGCTCCCTGGACACCGGGGAGCTGTTTTTT. Amino acid sequence: CVTGSLDTGELFF.

This chain uses TRBV6-6 with TRBJ2-2; D is uncertain. There are 14 residues in the CDR3. Trimming took 2 bases from V and 4 from J, leaving 8 bases between them. From germline, CDR1 is MNHNY and CDR2 SVGAGI (reference sequence). For the CDR3, the DNA is TGTGCCAGCAGTTACGGCAGCCGCACCGGGGAGCTGTTTTTT. Translation: CASSYGSRTGELFF.

V gene TRBV3-1 (or the pseudogene TRBV3-2) combines with J gene TRBJ2-6; D is ambiguous. The CDR3 spans 16 residues. Germline lookup yields CDR1 LGHDT and CDR2 YNNKEL (reference sequence). The ends were cut back, 3 bases at V and 0 bases at J, with 9 bases in the middle. The CDR3 spells CASSQTGGSGANVLTF. The CDR3 nucleotides read TGTGCCAGCAGCCAGACGGGCGGCTCTGGGGCCAACGTCCTGACTTTC.

This clone was recorded once. V gene TRBV30 combines with J gene TRBJ2-1; no clear D. V gave up 5 bases and J gave up 7 bases, with 12 bases separating them. The CDR3 totals 12 residues. Germline V lookup: CDR1 GTSNPN, CDR2 SVGIG (reference sequence). Written as DNA, the CDR3 is TGTGCCTGGTGGGCCAACTATAATGAGCAGTTCTTC. This codes for CAWWANYNEQFF.

The V call is TRBV3-1 (or the pseudogene TRBV3-2), the J call TRBJ1-3; 7 bases are shared with TRBD1. The CDR3 sequence is 13 residues long. The J segment lost 7 bases and the V segment lost 4 bases, leaving 4 bases of the junction unmatched. Germline CDR1 and CDR2: LGHDT and YNNKEL (reference sequence). CDR3 protein: CASSPGTANTIYF. In nucleotides, the CDR3 is TGTGCCAGCAGCCCCGGGACAGCGAACACCATATATTTT.

The chain uses TRBV9 and TRBJ1-4, with D maybe TRBD1 (6 bases). Looked up from germline, CDR1 is SGDLS and CDR2 is YYNGEE. There are 15 residues in the CDR3. Trimming took 4 bases from V and 4 from J, leaving 14 bases between them. The CDR3 region is CASSPGHRFNEKLFF. The CDR3 DNA sequence: TGTGCCAGCAGCCCGGGACACCGTTTTAATGAAAAACTGTTTTTT.

This sequence joins TRBV3-1 (or the pseudogene TRBV3-2) and TRBJ2-2; D assignment may be TRBD1 or TRBD2 (6 bases each). The ends were cut back, 4 bases at V and 4 bases at J, with 19 bases in the middle. CDR3 length equals 17 residues. The germline CDR1 and CDR2 sequences are LGHDT and YNNKEL (reference sequence). For the CDR3, the DNA is TGTGCCAGCAGCCCAGGCAGGGGTCACGGGGGCACCGGGGAGCTGTTTTTT. Translation: CASSPGRGHGGTGELFF.

The genes are TRBV7-9 and TRBJ2-5; 11 bases match TRBD1. The CDR3 totals 15 residues. V was pared by 5 bases and J by 2 bases, with 4 bases of the junction left unmatched. The germline V gene encodes CDR1 SEHNR and CDR2 FQNEAQ (reference sequence). CDR3 DNA sequence: TGTGCCAGCAGCCGGGGGACAGGGGGTCAAGAGACCCAGTACTTC. The encoded protein is CASSRGTGGQETQYF.

The chain uses TRBV28 and TRBJ2-4, with TRBD1 identical over 7 bases. The germline gives CDR1 MDHEN, CDR2 SYDVKM. V shed 5 bases and J 0 bases; nucleotides not matched to a gene: 7. The CDR3 totals 16 residues. CDR3 amino acids: CASSTGQDLAKNIQYF. The CDR3, as DNA: TGTGCCAGCAGTACCGGACAGGATCTAGCCAAAAACATTCAGTACTTC.

The chain couples TRBV30 to TRBJ1-1; unclear D gene. This CDR3 is built from 13 residues. The germline gives CDR1 GTSNPN, CDR2 SVGIG (reference sequence). V was pared by 5 bases and J by 4 bases, with 14 bases between. The DNA of the CDR3 is TGTGCCTGGGTTCCCGGGGTCCCCACTGAAGCTTTCTTT. Its protein product is CAWVPGVPTEAFF.

The table lists this clone with a count of one. The chain is built from TRBV5-1 and TRBJ1-3; the match to TRBD1 covers 7 bases. CDR1 is SGHRS and CDR2 is YFSETQ in the germline V gene. This CDR3 is built from 15 residues. With V trimmed by 4 bases and J by 0 bases, 4 bases remained unmatched. The CDR3 is CASSRGTDSGNTIYF. The DNA of the CDR3 is TGCGCCAGCAGCCGAGGGACAGACTCTGGAAACACCATATATTTT.

The rearrangement joins TRBV6-2 or TRBV6-3 to TRBJ2-5; the D gene is possibly TRBD1 (6 bases). The CDR3 has 11 residues. The V end lost 5 bases, the J end lost 7 bases, and 8 bases lay between the germline ends. Germline V gene data show CDR1 as MNHEY and CDR2 as SVGEGT. The CDR3 region has the DNA TGTGCCAGCAGTCTAGGGGGGACCCAGTACTTC. This encodes CASSLGGTQYF.

V gene TRBV2 combines with J gene TRBJ2-1, with D possibly matching TRBD2 (6 bases). The ends were cut back, 3 bases at V and 9 bases at J, with 9 bases in the middle. The CDR3 sequence is 12 residues long. CDR1 is SNHLY, CDR2 FYNNEI, per germline. Here the CDR3 reads CASSETSLEQFF. The CDR3 nucleotides read TGTGCCAGCAGTGAGACTAGTCTTGAGCAGTTCTTC.

The rearrangement uses TRBV24-1 and TRBJ2-2, with 11 bases identical to TRBD2. The CDR3 has 17 residues. V lost 2 bases to trimming and J lost 1 base; unmatched junction nucleotides: 2. Germline V CDR1 and CDR2: KGHDR, SFDVKD. CDR3 sequence: CATSDWTSGQNTGELFF. The CDR3 coding sequence is TGTGCCACCAGTGATTGGACTAGCGGGCAGAACACCGGGGAGCTGTTTTTT.

This chain joins TRBV30 and TRBJ1-6; tentatively, D is TRBD1 (5 bases). Per the germline V gene, CDR1 is GTSNPN and CDR2 is SVGIG (reference sequence). The germline V and J ends were trimmed by 1 base and 9 bases, with 10 bases remaining between them. There are 13 residues in the CDR3. The CDR3 bases are TGTGCCTGGAGTGATGGGAGGGGTTCACCCCTCCACTTT. This sequence encodes CAWSDGRGSPLHF. Filled out from reference TRBV30 and TRBJ1-6, the complete variable domain reads SQTIHQWPATLVQPVGSPLSLECTVEGTSNPNLYWYRQAAGRGLQLLFYSVGIGQISSEVPQNLSASRPQDRQFILSSKKLLLSDSGFYLCAWSDGRGSPLHFGNGTRLTVT.

V is TRBV5-6 and J is TRBJ1-2, with TRBD1 matching over 9 bases. CDR1 is SGHDT and CDR2 is YYEEEE in the germline V gene. This CDR3 region has 13 residues. The junction had 1 base not matched to a gene; V was cut back by 0 bases and J by 7 bases. The CDR3 bases are TGTGCCAGCAGCTTGGGGGACAGGGTTGGCTACACCTTC. Its protein is CASSLGDRVGYTF.

In regard to this clone: The sample holds other DNA sequences that translate to the same CDR3. The chain recombines TRBV18 with TRBJ1-1; no firm D call. Trimming took off 1 base at V and 2 bases at J, with 8 bases between the two ends. Germline V gene sequence: CDR1 KGHSH, CDR2 LQKENI. The CDR3 is 14 residues long. CDR3 coding DNA: TGTGCCAGCTCACCACTAGGAAGAAACACTGAAGCTTTCTTT. This sequence encodes CASSPLGRNTEAFF.

The gene calls are TRBV5-1 and TRBJ1-5; a possible D gene is TRBD1 (6 bases). V lost 0 bases to trimming and J lost 2 bases, with 9 bases between them. The CDR3 covers 15 residues. Germline-derived CDR1 and CDR2 are SGHRS and YFSETQ. The CDR3 region has the DNA TGCGCCAGCAGCTTGGAGGGGGGGGGCAATCAGCCCCAGCATTTT. Translating it yields CASSLEGGGNQPQHF.

The V call is TRBV19, the J call TRBJ1-1; tentatively, D is TRBD1 (6 bases). CDR3 size: 14 residues. The germline gives CDR1 LNHDA, CDR2 SQIVND (reference sequence). Trimming stripped 3 bases from V and 5 bases from J, with 13 bases between. The CDR3 protein is CASSITGAGTEAFF. In DNA form, the CDR3 reads TGTGCCAGTAGTATTACGGGGGCTGGAACTGAAGCTTTCTTT.

The chain links TRBV6-5 to TRBJ1-5, with 9 positions matching TRBD1. The CDR3 is 15 amino acids. Unmatched junction bases numbered 3, after V lost 4 bases and J lost 2 bases. The germline V gene has CDR1 MNHEY and CDR2 SVGAGI. The CDR3 sequence is CASSSDRGGNQPQHF. In DNA form, the CDR3 reads TGTGCCAGCAGTTCGGACAGGGGTGGCAATCAGCCCCAGCATTTT.

The chain combines TRBV4-3 with TRBJ1-2, with D tentatively TRBD1 (5 bases). The length of the CDR3 is 14 residues. Trimming pared 1 base from V and 4 bases from J, leaving 10 bases between. Germline lookup yields CDR1 LGHNA and CDR2 YSLEER. The CDR3, as DNA: TGCGCCAGCAGCCAAGGGGGGATCGGCTATGGCTACACCTTC. Translation gives CASSQGGIGYGYTF.

The chain carries TRBV3-1 (or the pseudogene TRBV3-2) and TRBJ1-3, with D perhaps TRBD1 (6 bases). CDR1 is LGHDT and CDR2 is YNNKEL in the germline V gene (reference sequence). Deletions cut 4 bases from V and 0 bases from J, with 10 bases between. The CDR3 covers 15 residues. This chain's CDR3 is CASSLRGSSGNTIYF. In DNA form, the CDR3 reads TGTGCCAGCAGCCTCAGGGGTAGCTCTGGAAACACCATATATTTT.

V usage is TRBV7-4 and J usage is TRBJ2-5, with D possibly being TRBD1 or TRBD2 (6 bases each). Germline V gives CDR1 SGHVT, CDR2 SQSDAQ. The CDR3 length is 15 residues. The V end lost 2 bases, the J end lost 1 base, and 11 bases lay between the germline ends. CDR3 residues: CASSLLTGAQETQYF. CDR3 nucleotides: TGTGCCAGCAGCTTATTGACGGGGGCCCAAGAGACCCAGTACTTC.

The rearrangement uses TRBV12-5 and TRBJ1-1; 7 nucleotides line up with TRBD1. CDR3 length: 15 amino acids. Looked up from germline, CDR1 is LGHNT and CDR2 is FRNRAP. With V trimmed by 5 bases and J by 5 bases, 11 bases remained unmatched. The CDR3 DNA is TGTGCTAGTGGTCGAACGGGACAGACCAAGACTGAAGCTTTCTTT. Amino acids: CASGRTGQTKTEAFF.

The rearrangement uses TRBV11-2 and TRBJ2-1, with 10 bases that match TRBD1. J lost 4 bases, V lost 4 bases, and 4 bases had no gene match. This CDR3 contains 15 residues. CDR1 is SGHAT, CDR2 FQNNGV, per germline. CDR3 nucleotides: TGTGCCAGCAGCTCCGGACAGGGGGAATACAATGAGCAGTTCTTC. It translates to CASSSGQGEYNEQFF. Looking up the rest from reference TRBV11-2 and TRBJ2-1 gives the full variable domain: EAGVAQSPRYKIIEKRQSVAFWCNPISGHATLYWYQQILGQGPKLLIQFQNNGVVDDSQLPKDRFSAERLKGVDSTLKIQPAKLEDSAVYLCASSSGQGEYNEQFFGPGTRLTVL.

The chain couples TRBV5-1 to TRBJ1-3; no firm D call. The germline CDR1 and CDR2 sequences are SGHRS and YFSETQ. The V and J ends lost 4 bases and 4 bases respectively, with 6 bases between them. The CDR3 is 12 amino acids. CDR3: CASSPPGNTIYF. CDR3 DNA: TGCGCCAGCAGCCCCCCCGGAAACACCATATATTTT.

The chain carries TRBV6-2 or TRBV6-3 and TRBJ2-3; tentative D call: TRBD2 (6 bases). The V gene lost 0 bases and the J gene lost 4 bases, with 11 bases spanning the gap. CDR3 length: 15 residues. Per the germline V gene, CDR1 is MNHEY and CDR2 is SVGEGT. The CDR3: CASSYSRRVPDTQYF. The CDR3, as DNA: TGTGCCAGCAGTTACTCGAGGAGGGTTCCAGATACGCAGTATTTT.